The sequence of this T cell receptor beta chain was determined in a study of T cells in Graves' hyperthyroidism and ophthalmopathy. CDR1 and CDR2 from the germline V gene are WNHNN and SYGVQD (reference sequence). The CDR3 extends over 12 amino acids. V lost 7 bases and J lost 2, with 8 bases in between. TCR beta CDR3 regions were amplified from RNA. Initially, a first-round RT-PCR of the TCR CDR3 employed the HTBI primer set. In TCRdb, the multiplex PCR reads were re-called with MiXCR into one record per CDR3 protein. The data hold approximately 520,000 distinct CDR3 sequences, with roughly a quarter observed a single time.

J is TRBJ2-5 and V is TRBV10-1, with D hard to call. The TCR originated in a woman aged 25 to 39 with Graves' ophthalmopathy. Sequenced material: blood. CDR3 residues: CASKPPQETQYF. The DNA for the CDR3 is TGCGCCAGCAAACCCCCACAAGAGACCCAGTACTTC.